The entry below describes one TCR beta chain. The antigen is not known. One entry per CDR3 protein results from TCRdb running MiXCR on the 5' RACE reads. This sample has fewer than 900,000 distinct CDR3 sequences, with 21% found just once. Trimming pared 3 bases from V and 6 bases from J, leaving 15 bases between. The CDR3 runs to 15 residues. Germline CDR1 and CDR2: LNHDA and SQIVND (reference sequence). This entry comes from a study of identical twins. Findings and limits, study-wide: Invariant MAIT and iNKT cells are populations that could partly confound zero-insertion analyses.

The data also belong to a second study, concerning T cells expressing NK-cell markers.

Source material: PBMCs. This receptor was obtained from a woman younger than 30 in good health. The rearrangement links TRBV19 to TRBJ2-1; D might be TRBD1 (7 bases). The CDR3 sequence is CASSIRQGLANEQFF. In DNA form, the CDR3 reads TGTGCCAGTAGTATCAGACAGGGACTCGCCAATGAGCAGTTCTTC.